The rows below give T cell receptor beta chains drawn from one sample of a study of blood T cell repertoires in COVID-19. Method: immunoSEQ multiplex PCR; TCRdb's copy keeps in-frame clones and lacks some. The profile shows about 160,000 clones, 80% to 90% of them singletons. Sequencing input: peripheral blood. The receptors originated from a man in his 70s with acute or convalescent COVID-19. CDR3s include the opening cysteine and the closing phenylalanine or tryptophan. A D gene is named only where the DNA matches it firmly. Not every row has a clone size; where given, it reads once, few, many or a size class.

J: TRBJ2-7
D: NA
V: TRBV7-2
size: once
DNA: TGTGCCAGCAGCTTAGTAGTGGGCAGCTCCTACGAGCAGTACTTC
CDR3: CASSLVVGSSYEQYF

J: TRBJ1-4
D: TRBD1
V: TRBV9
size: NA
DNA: TGTGCCAGCAGCCGACAGGGCGAGCGTGAAAAACTGTTTTTT
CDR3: CASSRQGEREKLFF

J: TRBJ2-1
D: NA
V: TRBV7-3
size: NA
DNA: TGTGCCAGCAGCACTACGACTAGTTCAAATGAGCAGTTCTTC
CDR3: CASSTTTSSNEQFF

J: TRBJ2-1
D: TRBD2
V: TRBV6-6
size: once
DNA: TGTGCCAGCAGCCCCGGGGGGGCCAATGAGCAGTTCTTC
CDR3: CASSPGGANEQFF

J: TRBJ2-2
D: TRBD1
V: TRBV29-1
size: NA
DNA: TGCAGCGTCAAAGGACAGGGGAGTACCGGGGAGCTGTTTTTT
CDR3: CSVKGQGSTGELFF

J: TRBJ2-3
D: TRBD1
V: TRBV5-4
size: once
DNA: TGTGCCAGCAGCTCCCGGGACAGGGGAGAAGTTACGCAGTATTTT
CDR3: CASSSRDRGEVTQYF

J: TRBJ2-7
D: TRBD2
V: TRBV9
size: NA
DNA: TGTGCCAGCAGCGGGACTAGCGATCGGTACGAGCAGTACTTC
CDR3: CASSGTSDRYEQYF

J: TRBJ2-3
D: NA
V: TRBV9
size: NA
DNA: TGTGCCAGCAGCGTAGTTCCAGGGGCCACAGATACGCAGTATTTT
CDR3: CASSVVPGATDTQYF

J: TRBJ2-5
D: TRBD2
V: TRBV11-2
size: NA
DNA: TGTGCCAGCAGCTCAGCGGGAGTAGAGACCCAGTACTTC
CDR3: CASSSAGVETQYF

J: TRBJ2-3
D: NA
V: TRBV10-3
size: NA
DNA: TGTGCCATCAGTGAGTCGACGGGGGTAGATACGCAGTATTTT
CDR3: CAISESTGVDTQYF

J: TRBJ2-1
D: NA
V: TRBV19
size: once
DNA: TGTGCCAGTACCCCTGACAGGCACCCCTACAATGAGCAGTTCTTC
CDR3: CASTPDRHPYNEQFF

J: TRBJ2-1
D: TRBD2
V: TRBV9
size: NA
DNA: TGTGCCAGCAGCGTAGATGGTAGCGGGTGGTTCTACAATGAGCAGTTCTTC
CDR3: CASSVDGSGWFYNEQFF

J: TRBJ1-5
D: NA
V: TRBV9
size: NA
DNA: TGTGCCAGCAGCTCCAACAGCCATAGCAATCAGCCCCAGCATTTT
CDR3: CASSSNSHSNQPQHF

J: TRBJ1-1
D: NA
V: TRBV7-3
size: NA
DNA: TGTGCCAGCAGCACCGGGATAGACACTGAAGCTTTCTTT
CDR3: CASSTGIDTEAFF

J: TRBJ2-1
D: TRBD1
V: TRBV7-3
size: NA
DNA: TGTGCCAGCAGCTTAACGAGGACAGGCTCCTACAATGAGCAGTTCTTC
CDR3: CASSLTRTGSYNEQFF

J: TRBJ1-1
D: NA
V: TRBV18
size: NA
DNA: TGTGCCAGCTCCTCACAGGGATTGAACACTGAAGCTTTCTTT
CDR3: CASSSQGLNTEAFF

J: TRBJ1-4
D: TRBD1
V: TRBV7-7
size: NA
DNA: TGTGCTAGCAGCCCGGGGACAGGGGCTACAGAAAAACTGTTTTTT
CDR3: CASSPGTGATEKLFF

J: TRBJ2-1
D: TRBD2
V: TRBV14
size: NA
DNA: TGTGCCAGCAGCCCCAGGGGACTAGCGGACTATAGCTCCTACAATGAGCAGTTCTTC
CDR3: CASSPRGLADYSSYNEQFF

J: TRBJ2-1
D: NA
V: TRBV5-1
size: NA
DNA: TGCGCCAGCAGCTTCGGGACACAAAGCTACAATGAGCAGTTCTTC
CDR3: CASSFGTQSYNEQFF

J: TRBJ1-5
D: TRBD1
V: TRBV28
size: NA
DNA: TGTGCCAGCAGTTTACCGGGACAGGGGTCGAATCAGCCCCAGCATTTT
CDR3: CASSLPGQGSNQPQHF

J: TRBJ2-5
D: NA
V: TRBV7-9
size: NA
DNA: TGTGCCAGCAGAATCAATTCGGACGGGAAAGAGACCCAGTACTTC
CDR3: CASRINSDGKETQYF

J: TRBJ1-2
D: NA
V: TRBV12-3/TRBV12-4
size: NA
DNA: TGTGCCAGCAGTTTAGCCCAGGGCCATGGCTACACCTTC
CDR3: CASSLAQGHGYTF

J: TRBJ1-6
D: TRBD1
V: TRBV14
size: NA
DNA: TGTGCCAGCAGCCAAGGGGGGACAGCCAGGTGGATCCACAATTCACCCCTCCACTTT
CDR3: CASSQGGTARWIHNSPLHF

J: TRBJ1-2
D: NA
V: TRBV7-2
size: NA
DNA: TGTGCCAGCAGCTTAGCCATCGGGGAGGGGGTTGGAGGCTACACCTTC
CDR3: CASSLAIGEGVGGYTF

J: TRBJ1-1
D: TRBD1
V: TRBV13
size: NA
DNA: TGTGCCAGCAACCACCCCGGGACAGGGGGATGGACTGAAGCTTTCTTT
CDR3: CASNHPGTGGWTEAFF

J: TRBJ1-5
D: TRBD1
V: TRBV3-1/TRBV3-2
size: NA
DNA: TGTGCCAGCAGCACGGGACAGGGGGCGTATAGCAATCAGCCCCAGCATTTT
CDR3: CASSTGQGAYSNQPQHF

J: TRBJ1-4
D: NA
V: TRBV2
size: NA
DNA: TGTGCCAGCAGTAACCTCGGGAATGGTGAAAAACTGTTTTTT
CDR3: CASSNLGNGEKLFF

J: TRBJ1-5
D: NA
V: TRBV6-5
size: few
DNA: TGTGCCAGCATTCCCGGCCTCGGGGGCAATCAGCCCCAGCATTTT
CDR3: CASIPGLGGNQPQHF

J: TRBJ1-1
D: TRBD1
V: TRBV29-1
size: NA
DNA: TGCAGCGTCAGGACAGGGAACACTGAAGCTTTCTTT
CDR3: CSVRTGNTEAFF

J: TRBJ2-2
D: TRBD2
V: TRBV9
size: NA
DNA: TGTGCCAGCAGCGTAGACGGGACTAGCCCTACCGGGGAGCTGTTTTTT
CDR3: CASSVDGTSPTGELFF

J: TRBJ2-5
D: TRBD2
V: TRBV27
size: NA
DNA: TGTGCCAGCAGTTTTGGACTAGCGGGAGTTGAGACCCAGTACTTC
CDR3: CASSFGLAGVETQYF

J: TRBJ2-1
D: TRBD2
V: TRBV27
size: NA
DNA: TGTGCCAGCAAGACTAGCGGGAGGTTCAATGAGCAGTTCTTC
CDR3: CASKTSGRFNEQFF

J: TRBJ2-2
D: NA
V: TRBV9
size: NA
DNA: TGTGCCAGCAGCGTAGCTCTAGGTTCACTTAACACCGGGGAGCTGTTTTTT
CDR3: CASSVALGSLNTGELFF

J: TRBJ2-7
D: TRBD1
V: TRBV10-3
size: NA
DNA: TGTGCCATCAGTGAGGGGGGACAGGGGGCCTACGAGCAGTACTTC
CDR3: CAISEGGQGAYEQYF

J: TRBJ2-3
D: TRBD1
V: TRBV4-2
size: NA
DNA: TGTGCCAGCCGCACCGGGACAGAAAGCACAGATACGCAGTATTTT
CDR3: CASRTGTESTDTQYF

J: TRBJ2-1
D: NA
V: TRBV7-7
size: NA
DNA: TGTGCTAGCAGTCCTCAGGGTAAGAATGAGCAGTTCTTC
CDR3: CASSPQGKNEQFF

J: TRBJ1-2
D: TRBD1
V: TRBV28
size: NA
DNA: TGTGCCAGCAGTTTCCCCGGACAGGGGACACTGACTAACTATGGCTACACCTTC
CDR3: CASSFPGQGTLTNYGYTF

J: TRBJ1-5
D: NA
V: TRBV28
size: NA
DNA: TGTGCCAGCAGTTTCTGGCCTACAGGTTCGTCCTATAGCAATCAGCCCCAGCATTTT
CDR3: CASSFWPTGSSYSNQPQHF

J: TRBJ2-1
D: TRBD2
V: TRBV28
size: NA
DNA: TGTGCCAGCAGGCCCGGGACTAGCGGATCCTACAATGAGCAGTTCTTC
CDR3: CASRPGTSGSYNEQFF

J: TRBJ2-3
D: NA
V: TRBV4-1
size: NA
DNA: TGCGCCAGCAGCCCCACGACATCCACAGATACGCAGTATTTT
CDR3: CASSPTTSTDTQYF

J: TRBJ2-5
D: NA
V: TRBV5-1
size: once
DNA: TGCGCCAGCAGCTTCTACGGAGAAGAGACCCAGTACTTC
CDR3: CASSFYGEETQYF

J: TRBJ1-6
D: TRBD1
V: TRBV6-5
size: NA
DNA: TGTGCCAGCAGACACGGGACAGCGGGTTCACCCCTCCACTTT
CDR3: CASRHGTAGSPLHF

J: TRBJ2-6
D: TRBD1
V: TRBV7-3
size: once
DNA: TGTGCCAGCAGCTTTCGTTCCACAGGGGCTGGGGCCAACGTCCTGACTTTC
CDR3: CASSFRSTGAGANVLTF

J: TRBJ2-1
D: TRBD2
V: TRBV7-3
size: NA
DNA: TGTGCCAGCAGGTCGACTAGCGGGAGGGCCAGTGAGCAGTTCTTC
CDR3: CASRSTSGRASEQFF

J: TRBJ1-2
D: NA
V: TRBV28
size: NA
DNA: TGTGCCAGCAGTTACCTAGGACAGTCAGATGGCTACACCTTC
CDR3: CASSYLGQSDGYTF

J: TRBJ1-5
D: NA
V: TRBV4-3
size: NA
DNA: TGCGCCAGCAGCCAAGATCACGGGATTAATCAGCCCCAGCATTTT
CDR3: CASSQDHGINQPQHF

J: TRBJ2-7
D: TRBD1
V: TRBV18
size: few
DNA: TGTGCCAGCTCACGGGACAGGACGACCTACGAGCAGTACTTC
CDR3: CASSRDRTTYEQYF

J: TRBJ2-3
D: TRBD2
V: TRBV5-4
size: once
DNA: TGTGCCAGCAGCTGGGGGGGACTAGCGGGAACAGATACGCAGTATTTT
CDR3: CASSWGGLAGTDTQYF

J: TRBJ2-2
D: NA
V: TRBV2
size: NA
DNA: TGTGCCAGCAGTGAAGCGCTCAGGGGTAGCGGGGAGCTGTTTTTT
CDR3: CASSEALRGSGELFF

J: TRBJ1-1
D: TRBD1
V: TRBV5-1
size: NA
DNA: TGCGCCAGCAGCTTTACCGGGACAGGGGACACTGAAGCTTTCTTT
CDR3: CASSFTGTGDTEAFF

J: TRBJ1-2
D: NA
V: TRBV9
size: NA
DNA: TGTGCCAGCAGCACTCAACAGGGACATGGCTACACCTTC
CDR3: CASSTQQGHGYTF